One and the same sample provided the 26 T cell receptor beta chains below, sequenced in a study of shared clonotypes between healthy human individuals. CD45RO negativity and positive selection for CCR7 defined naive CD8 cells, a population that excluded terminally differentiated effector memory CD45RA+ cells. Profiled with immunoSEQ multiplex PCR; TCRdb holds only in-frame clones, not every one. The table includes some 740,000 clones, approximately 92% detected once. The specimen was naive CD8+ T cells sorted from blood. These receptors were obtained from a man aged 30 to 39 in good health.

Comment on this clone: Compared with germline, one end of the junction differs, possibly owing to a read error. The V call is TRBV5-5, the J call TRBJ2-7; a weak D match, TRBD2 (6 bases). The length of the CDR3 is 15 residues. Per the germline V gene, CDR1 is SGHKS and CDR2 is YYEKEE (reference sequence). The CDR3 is CASSLELALSSEQYF. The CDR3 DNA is TGTGCCAGCAGCTTGGAACTAGCACTCTCCTCCGAGCAGTACTTC.

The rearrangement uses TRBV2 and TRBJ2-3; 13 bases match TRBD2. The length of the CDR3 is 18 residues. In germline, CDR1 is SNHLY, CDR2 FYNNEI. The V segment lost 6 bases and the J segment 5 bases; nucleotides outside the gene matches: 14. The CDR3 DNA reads TGTGCCAGCAGCTACTCGGGAGGACTAGCGGGAGTGGTAGATACGCAGTATTTT. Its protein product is CASSYSGGLAGVVDTQYF.

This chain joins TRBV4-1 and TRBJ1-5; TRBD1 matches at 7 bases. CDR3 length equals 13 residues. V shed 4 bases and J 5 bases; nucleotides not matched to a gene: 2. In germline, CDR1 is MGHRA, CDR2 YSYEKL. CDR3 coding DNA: TGCGCCAGCAGCCTTGACAGGGATCAGCCCCAGCATTTT. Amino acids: CASSLDRDQPQHF.

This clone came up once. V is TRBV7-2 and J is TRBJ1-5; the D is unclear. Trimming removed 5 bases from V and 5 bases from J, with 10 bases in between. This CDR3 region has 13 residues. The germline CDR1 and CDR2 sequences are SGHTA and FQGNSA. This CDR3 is CASSPSVDQPQHF. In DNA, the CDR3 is TGTGCCAGCAGCCCCAGCGTGGATCAGCCCCAGCATTTT.

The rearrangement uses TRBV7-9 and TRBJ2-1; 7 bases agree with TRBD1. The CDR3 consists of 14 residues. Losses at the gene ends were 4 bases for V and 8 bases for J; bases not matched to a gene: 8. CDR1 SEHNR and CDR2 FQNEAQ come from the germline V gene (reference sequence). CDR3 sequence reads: CASSYDRVADEQFF. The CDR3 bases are TGTGCCAGCAGCTACGACAGGGTCGCCGATGAGCAGTTCTTC.

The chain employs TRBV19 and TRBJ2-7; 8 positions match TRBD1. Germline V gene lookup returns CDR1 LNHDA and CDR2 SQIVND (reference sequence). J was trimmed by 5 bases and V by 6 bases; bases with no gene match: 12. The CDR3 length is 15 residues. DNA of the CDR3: TGTGCCAGTAGCCTAGGCCCGGGACAGGTCCACGAGCAGTACTTC. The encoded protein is CASSLGPGQVHEQYF.

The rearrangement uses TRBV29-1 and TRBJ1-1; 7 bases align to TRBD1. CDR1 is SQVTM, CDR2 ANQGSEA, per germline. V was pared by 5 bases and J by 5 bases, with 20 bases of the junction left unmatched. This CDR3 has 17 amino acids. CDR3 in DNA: TGCAGCGTTCCAAAGGAGAGGACAGGTAGATTGGTTACTGAAGCTTTCTTT. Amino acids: CSVPKERTGRLVTEAFF.

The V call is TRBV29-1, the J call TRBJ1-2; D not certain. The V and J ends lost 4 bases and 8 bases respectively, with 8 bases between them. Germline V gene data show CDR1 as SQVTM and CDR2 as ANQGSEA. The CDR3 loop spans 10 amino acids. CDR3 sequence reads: CSVGGRGYTF. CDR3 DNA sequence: TGCAGCGTTGGTGGCCGGGGCTACACCTTC.

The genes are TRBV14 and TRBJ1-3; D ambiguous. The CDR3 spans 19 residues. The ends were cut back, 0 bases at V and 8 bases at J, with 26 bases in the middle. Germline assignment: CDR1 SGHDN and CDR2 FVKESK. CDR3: CASSQEGRAASYPGHTIYF. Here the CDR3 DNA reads TGTGCCAGCAGCCAAGAAGGAAGGGCAGCGTCGTATCCCGGCCACACCATATATTTT.

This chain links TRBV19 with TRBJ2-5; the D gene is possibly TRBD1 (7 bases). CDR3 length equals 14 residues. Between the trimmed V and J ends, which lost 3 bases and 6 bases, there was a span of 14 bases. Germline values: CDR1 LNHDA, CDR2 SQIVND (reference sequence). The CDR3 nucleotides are TGTGCCAGTAGTATGACAGGGAGCGGGCAGACCCAGTACTTC. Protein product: CASSMTGSGQTQYF.

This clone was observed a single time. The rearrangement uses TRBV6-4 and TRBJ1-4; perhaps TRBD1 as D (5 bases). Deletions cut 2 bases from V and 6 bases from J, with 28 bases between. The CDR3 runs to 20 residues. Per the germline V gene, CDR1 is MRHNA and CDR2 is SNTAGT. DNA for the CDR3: TGTGCCAGCAGTGACGCCCCACCCCGGGACTCGAGGCGGGCGGATGAAAAACTGTTTTTT. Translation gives CASSDAPPRDSRRADEKLFF.

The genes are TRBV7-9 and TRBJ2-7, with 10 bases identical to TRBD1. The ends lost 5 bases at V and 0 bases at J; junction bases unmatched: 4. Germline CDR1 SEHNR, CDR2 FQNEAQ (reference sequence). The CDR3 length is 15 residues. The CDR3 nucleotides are TGTGCCAGCAGCCCCCGGGACAGGGGCTCCTACGAGCAGTACTTC. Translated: CASSPRDRGSYEQYF.

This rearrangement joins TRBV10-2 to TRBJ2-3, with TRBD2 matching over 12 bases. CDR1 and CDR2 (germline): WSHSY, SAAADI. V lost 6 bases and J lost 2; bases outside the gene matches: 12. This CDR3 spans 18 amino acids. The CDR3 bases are TGCGCCAGCAGCCCGCGGCCAACTAGCGGGAGGATCACAGATACGCAGTATTTT. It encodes CASSPRPTSGRITDTQYF.

Here the CDR3 reads CASSINTNTEAFF. CDR3 nucleotide sequence: TGTGCCAGTAGTATAAACACCAACACTGAAGCTTTCTTT. The rearrangement uses TRBV19 and TRBJ1-1; D gene unclear. The ends were cut back, 2 bases at V and 2 bases at J, with 6 bases in the middle. The CDR3 contains 13 residues. Germline V gene data show CDR1 as LNHDA and CDR2 as SQIVND (reference sequence).

CDR3 nucleotides: TGTGCCAGCAGCCCAGCGACTAGCGGGAGCGCCGATGAGCAGTTCTTC. Protein: CASSPATSGSADEQFF. This chain links TRBV11-2 with TRBJ2-1; 12 bases align to TRBD2. Germline V gene sequence: CDR1 SGHAT, CDR2 FQNNGV. This CDR3 is 16 amino acids long. J gave up 8 bases and V 5 bases, and 10 bases lay outside the gene matches.

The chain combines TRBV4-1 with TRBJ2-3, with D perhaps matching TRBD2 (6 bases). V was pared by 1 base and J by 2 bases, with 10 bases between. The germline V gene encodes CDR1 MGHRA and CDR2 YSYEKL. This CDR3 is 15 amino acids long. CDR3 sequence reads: CASSQGIADTDTQYF. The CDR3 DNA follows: TGCGCCAGCAGCCAAGGAATAGCGGACACAGATACGCAGTATTTT.

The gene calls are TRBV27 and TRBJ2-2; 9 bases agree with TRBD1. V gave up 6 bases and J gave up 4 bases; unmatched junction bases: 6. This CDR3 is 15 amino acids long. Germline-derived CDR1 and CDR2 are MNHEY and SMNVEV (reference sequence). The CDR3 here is CASSPGTGITGELFF. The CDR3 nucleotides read TGTGCCAGCAGCCCCGGGACAGGGATCACCGGGGAGCTGTTTTTT.

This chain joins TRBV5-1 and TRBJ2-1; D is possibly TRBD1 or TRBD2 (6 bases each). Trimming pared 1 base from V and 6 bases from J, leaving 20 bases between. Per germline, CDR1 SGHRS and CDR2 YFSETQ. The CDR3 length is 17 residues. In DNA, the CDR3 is TGCGCCAGCAGCTTGTTTTTTGGGGGGCAAGGCGGCAATGAGCAGTTCTTC. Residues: CASSLFFGGQGGNEQFF.

DNA for the CDR3: TGTGCCACCTTCAGCGTGACGGAAGGGGAGACCCAGTACTTC. It yields the protein CATFSVTEGETQYF. V and J are TRBV15 and TRBJ2-5; no reliable D call. The V and J ends lost 8 bases and 5 bases respectively, with 18 bases between them. This CDR3 spans 14 amino acids. Looked up from germline, CDR1 is LNHNV and CDR2 is YYDKDF (reference sequence).

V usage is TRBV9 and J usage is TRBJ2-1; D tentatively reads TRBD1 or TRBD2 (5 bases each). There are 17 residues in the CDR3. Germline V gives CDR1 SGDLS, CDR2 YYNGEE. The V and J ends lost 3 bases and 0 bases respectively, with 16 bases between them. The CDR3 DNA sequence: TGTGCCAGCAGCGGCAGGGAGACGGATAGCTCCTACAATGAGCAGTTCTTC. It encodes CASSGRETDSSYNEQFF.

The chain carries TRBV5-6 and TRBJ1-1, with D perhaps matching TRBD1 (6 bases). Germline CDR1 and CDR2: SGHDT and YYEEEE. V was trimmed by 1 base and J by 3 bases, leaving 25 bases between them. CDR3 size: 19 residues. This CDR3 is CASSLLLPLGGDGDTEAFF. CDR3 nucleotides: TGTGCCAGCAGCTTGCTCCTCCCTCTGGGGGGCGACGGGGACACTGAAGCTTTCTTT.

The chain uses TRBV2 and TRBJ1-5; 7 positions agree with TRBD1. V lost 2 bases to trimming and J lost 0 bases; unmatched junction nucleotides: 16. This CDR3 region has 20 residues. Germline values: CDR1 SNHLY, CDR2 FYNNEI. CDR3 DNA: TGTGCCAGCAGTGAAAGTTGGGTAACAGGGGCCCTGTATAGCAATCAGCCCCAGCATTTT. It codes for CASSESWVTGALYSNQPQHF.

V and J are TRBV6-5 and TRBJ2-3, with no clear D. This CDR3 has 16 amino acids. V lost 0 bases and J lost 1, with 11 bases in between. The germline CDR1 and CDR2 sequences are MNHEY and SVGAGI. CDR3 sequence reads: CASSYSIPVGTDTQYF. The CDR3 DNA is TGTGCCAGCAGTTACTCGATTCCAGTAGGCACAGATACGCAGTATTTT.

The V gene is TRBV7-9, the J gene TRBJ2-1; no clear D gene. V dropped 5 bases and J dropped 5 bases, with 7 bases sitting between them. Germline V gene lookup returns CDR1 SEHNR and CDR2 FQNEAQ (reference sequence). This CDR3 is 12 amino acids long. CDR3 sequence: CASSPVHNEQFF. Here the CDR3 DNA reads TGTGCCAGCAGCCCCGTGCACAATGAGCAGTTCTTC.

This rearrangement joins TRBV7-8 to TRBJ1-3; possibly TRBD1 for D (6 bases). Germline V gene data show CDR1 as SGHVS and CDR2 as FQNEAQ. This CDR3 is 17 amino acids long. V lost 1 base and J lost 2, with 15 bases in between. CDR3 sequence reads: CASSLVGQGIAGNTIYF. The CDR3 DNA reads TGTGCCAGCAGCTTAGTGGGGCAGGGGATAGCTGGAAACACCATATATTTT.

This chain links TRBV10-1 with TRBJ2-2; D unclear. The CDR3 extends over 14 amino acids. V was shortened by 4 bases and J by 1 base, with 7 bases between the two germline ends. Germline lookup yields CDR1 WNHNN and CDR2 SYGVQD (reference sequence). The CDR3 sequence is CASSGQRNTGELFF. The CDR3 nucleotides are TGCGCCAGCAGTGGGCAAAGGAACACCGGGGAGCTGTTTTTT.